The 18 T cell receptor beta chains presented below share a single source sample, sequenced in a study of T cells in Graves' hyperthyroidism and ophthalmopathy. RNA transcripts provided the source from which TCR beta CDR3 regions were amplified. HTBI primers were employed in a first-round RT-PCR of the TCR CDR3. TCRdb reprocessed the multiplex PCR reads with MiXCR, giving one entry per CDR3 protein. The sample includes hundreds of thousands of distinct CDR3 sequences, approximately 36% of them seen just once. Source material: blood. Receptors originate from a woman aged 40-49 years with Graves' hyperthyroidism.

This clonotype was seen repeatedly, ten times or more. The CDR3 spells CSARLRAANTGELFF. As DNA, the CDR3 is TGCAGTGCTAGGCTCAGGGCGGCTAACACCGGGGAGCTGTTTTTT. V is TRBV20-1 and J is TRBJ2-2; D is possibly TRBD1 (5 bases). Germline CDR1 DFQATT, CDR2 SNEGSKA (reference sequence). This CDR3 spans 15 amino acids. V was trimmed by 3 bases and J by 2 bases, leaving 13 bases between them.

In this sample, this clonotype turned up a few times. CDR3 loop: CASTSGRGRGEKLFF. Here the CDR3 DNA reads TGCGCCAGCACCTCGGGCCGGGGGCGTGGGGAAAAACTGTTTTTT. J is TRBJ1-4 and V is TRBV5-1; D is perhaps TRBD1 (6 bases). Trimming stripped 6 bases from V and 8 bases from J, with 20 bases between. The V gene's germline CDR1 is SGHRS and CDR2 YFSETQ. The CDR3 runs 15 residues. Full variable domain (outside the CDR3, taken from reference TRBV5-1 and TRBJ1-4): KAGVTQTPRYLIKTRGQQVTLSCSPISGHRSVSWYQQTPGQGLQFLFEYFSETQRNKGNFPGRFSGRQFSNSRSEMNVSTLELGDSALYLCASTSGRGRGEKLFFGSGTQLSVL.

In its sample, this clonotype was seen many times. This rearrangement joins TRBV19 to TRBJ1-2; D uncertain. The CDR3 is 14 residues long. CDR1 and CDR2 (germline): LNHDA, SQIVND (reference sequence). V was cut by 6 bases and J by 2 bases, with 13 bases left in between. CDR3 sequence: CASRSPQLNYGYTF. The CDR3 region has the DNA TGTGCCAGTAGGAGTCCTCAGTTGAACTATGGCTACACCTTC.

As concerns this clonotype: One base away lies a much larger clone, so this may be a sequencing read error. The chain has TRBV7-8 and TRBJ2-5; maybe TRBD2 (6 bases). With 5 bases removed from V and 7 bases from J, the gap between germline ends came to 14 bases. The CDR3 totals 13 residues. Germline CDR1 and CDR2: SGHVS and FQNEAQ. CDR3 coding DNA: TGTGCCAGCAGCCGGGAGCCCCAGGGGACCCAGTACTTC. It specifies CASSREPQGTQYF.

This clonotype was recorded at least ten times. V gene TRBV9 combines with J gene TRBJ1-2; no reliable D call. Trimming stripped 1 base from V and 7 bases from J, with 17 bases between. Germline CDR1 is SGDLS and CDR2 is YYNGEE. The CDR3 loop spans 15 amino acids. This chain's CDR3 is CASSVSDQRWGGYTF. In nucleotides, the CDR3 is TGTGCCAGCAGCGTAAGCGATCAGCGGTGGGGTGGCTACACCTTC.

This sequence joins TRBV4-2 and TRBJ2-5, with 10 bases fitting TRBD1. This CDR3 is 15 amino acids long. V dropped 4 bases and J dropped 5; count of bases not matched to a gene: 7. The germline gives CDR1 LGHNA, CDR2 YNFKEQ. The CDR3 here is CASSPWDRGQETQYF. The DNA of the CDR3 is TGTGCCAGCAGCCCATGGGACAGGGGTCAGGAGACCCAGTACTTC.

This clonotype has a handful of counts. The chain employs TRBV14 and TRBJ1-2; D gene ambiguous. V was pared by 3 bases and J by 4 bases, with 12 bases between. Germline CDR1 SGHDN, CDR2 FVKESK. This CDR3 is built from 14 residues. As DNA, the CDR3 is TGTGCCAGCAGCCAGGGCTCCAGCGGCTATGGCTACACCTTC. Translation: CASSQGSSGYGYTF. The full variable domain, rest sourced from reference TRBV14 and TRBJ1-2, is EAGVTQFPSHSVIEKGQTVTLRCDPISGHDNLYWYRRVMGKEIKFLLHFVKESKQDESGMPNNRFLAERTGGTYSTLKVQPAELEDSGVYFCASSQGSSGYGYTFGSGTRLTVV.

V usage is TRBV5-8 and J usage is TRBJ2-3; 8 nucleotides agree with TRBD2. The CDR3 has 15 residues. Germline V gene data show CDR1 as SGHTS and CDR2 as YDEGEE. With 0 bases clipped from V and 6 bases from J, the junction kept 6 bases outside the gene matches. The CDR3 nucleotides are TGTGCCAGCAGCTTGGACCCCGGCGGGGGGGATACGCAGTATTTT. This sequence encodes CASSLDPGGGDTQYF. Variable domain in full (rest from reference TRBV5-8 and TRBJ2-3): EAGVTQSPTHLIKTRGQQATLRCSPISGHTSVYWYQQALGLGLQFLLWYDEGEERNRGNFPPRFSGRQFPNYSSELNVNALELEDSALYLCASSLDPGGGDTQYFGPGTRLTVL.

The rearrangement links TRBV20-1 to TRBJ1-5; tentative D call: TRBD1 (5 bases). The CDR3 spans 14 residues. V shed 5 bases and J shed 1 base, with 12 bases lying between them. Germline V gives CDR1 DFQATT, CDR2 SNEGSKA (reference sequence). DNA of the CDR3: TGCAGTGCTCAATTGGGGGGGAGCAATCAGCCCCAGCATTTT. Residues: CSAQLGGSNQPQHF.

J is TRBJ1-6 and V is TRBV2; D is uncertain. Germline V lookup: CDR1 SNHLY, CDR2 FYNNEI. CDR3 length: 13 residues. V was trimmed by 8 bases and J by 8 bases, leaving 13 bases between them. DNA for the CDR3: TGTGCCAGCCAAGGGTCCGGGGATTCACCCCTCCACTTT. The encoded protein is CASQGSGDSPLHF.

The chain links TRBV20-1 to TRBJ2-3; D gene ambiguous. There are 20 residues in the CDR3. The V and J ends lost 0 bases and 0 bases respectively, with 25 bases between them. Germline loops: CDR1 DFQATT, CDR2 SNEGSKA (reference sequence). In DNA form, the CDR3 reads TGCAGTGCTAGAGATTCTGTCGTGTTTTTAGGAAAGGGTAGCACAGATACGCAGTATTTT. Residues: CSARDSVVFLGKGSTDTQYF.

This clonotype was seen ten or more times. The CDR3 DNA follows: TGTGCCAGCAGCTTGGTGGGGGATCCTAATGAAAAACTGTTTTTT. Translating gives CASSLVGDPNEKLFF. This chain uses TRBV5-5 with TRBJ1-4; D may be TRBD1 (5 bases). CDR1 SGHKS and CDR2 YYEKEE come from the germline V gene (reference sequence). CDR3 size: 15 residues. Trimming pared 0 bases from V and 3 bases from J, leaving 9 bases between.

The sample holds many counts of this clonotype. CDR3: CASSLGLLAGYQETQYF. The DNA for the CDR3 is TGTGCCAGCAGCTTAGGTCTCTTAGCGGGGTACCAAGAGACCCAGTACTTC. The chain uses TRBV7-2 and TRBJ2-5, with 8 bases that match TRBD2. The V gene end was trimmed by 1 base and the J gene end by 0 bases; junction bases not matched to a gene: 7. The length of the CDR3 is 17 residues. Germline V gene lookup returns CDR1 SGHTA and CDR2 FQGNSA.

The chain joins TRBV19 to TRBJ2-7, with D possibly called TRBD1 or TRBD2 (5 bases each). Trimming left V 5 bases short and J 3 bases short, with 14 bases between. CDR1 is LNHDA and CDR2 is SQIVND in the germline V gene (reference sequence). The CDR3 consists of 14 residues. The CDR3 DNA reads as TGTGCCAGTAGTGGATGGGACGGCGGCTACGAGCAGTACTTC. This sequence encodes CASSGWDGGYEQYF.

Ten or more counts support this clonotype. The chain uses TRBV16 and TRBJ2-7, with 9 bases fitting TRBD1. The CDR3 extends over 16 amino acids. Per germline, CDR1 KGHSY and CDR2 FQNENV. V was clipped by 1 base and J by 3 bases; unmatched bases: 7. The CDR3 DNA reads TGTGCCAGCAGCCAATGGGTGACAGGGGGAGACTACGAGCAGTACTTC. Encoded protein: CASSQWVTGGDYEQYF.

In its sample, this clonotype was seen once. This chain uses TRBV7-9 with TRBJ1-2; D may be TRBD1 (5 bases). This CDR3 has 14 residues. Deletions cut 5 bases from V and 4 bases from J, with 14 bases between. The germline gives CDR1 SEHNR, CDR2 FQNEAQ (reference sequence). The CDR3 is CASSRGDQGYGYTF. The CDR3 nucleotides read TGTGCCAGCAGCAGGGGCGACCAAGGCTATGGCTACACCTTC.

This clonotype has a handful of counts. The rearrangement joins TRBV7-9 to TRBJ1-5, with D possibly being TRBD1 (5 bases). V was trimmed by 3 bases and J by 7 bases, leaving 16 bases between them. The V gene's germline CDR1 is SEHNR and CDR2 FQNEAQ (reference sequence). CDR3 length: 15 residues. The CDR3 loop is CASSLGGETSQPQHF. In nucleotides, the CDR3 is TGTGCCAGCAGCTTGGGGGGAGAGACATCCCAGCCCCAGCATTTT.

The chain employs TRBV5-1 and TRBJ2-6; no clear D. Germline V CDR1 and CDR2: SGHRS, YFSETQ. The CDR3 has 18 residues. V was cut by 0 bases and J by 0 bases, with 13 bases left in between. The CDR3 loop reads CASSLEGNLYSGANVLTF. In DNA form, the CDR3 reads TGCGCCAGCAGCTTGGAAGGCAATCTATACTCTGGGGCCAACGTCCTGACTTTC.